This T cell receptor (beta chain) was profiled in a study of T cell responses to AZD1222 COVID-19 vaccine. Sequenced by immunoSEQ multiplex PCR; TCRdb stores in-frame clones only, minus some. The profile shows 80,000 or so clones, roughly 87% of them singletons. This CDR3 has 15 residues. The V end was cut by 5 bases, the J end by 4 bases, with 17 bases between. Germline lookup yields CDR1 LNHDA and CDR2 SQIVND (reference sequence). V and J are TRBV19 and TRBJ1-1; perhaps TRBD1 as D (5 bases). Sequenced here: peripheral blood, sampled on day 0 of AZD1222 vaccination. This clonotype originated in an adult in good health. In DNA, the CDR3 is TGTGCCAGTAGTCGGGCAGGGTTTGGGAGCACTGAAGCTTTCTTT. Translation gives CASSRAGFGSTEAFF.